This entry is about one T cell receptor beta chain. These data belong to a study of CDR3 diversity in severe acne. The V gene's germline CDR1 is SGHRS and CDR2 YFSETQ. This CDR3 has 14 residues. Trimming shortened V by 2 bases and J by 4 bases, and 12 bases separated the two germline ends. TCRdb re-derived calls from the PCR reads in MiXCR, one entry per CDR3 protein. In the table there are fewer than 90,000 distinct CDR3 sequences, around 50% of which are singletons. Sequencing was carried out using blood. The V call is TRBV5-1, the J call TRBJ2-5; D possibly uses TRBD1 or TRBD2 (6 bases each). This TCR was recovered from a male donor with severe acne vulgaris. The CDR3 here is CASSFPGGTETQYF. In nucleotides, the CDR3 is TGCGCCAGCAGCTTCCCCGGGGGCACAGAGACCCAGTACTTC.